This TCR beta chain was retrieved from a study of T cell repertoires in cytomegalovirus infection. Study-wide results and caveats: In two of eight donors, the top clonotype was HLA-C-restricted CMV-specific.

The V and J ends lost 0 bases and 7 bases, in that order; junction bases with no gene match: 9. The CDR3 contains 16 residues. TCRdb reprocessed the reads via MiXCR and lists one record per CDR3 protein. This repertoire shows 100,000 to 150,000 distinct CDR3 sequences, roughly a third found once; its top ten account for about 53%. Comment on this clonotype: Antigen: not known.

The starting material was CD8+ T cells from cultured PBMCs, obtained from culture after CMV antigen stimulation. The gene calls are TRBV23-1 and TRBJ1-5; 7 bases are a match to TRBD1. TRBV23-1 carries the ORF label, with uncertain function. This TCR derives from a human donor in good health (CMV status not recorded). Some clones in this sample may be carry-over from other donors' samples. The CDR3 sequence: CASSQSGGRGPQPQHF. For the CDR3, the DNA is TGCGCCAGCAGTCAATCAGGGGGCAGGGGCCCACAGCCCCAGCATTTT.